This entry is about one TCR beta chain. The target of this receptor is not known. Base qualities are not provided; no much larger clone lies one nucleotide away. The entry originates in a study of blood T cells in healthy people across ages (dated by TCRdb to between 2014 and 2017). About the full investigation: In model experiments, roughly one uniquely barcoded TCR beta cDNA molecule per two T cells was captured by template switching. Four age groups were formed from the donors: young (average roughly 16 years), middle-aged (approximately 39), aged (around 68) and long-lived (roughly 88). Using the same blood draw, the study looked at two additional independent replicas of 1 million unique cDNA reads for two donors, one aged 18 to 30 and the other aged 80 or older. To avoid experimental bias, donors of different ages were spread randomly across the sequencing lanes. Age-related changes in TCR beta repertoire diversity were measured in the study by deep sequencing normalized with unique cDNA molecular identifiers.

Systemically healthy Caucasian individuals from Russia, some 40 in total and aged about 6 to 95 years, were included as donors. Each donor gave approximately 9.3 milliliters of peripheral blood, collected into EDTA-treated Vacutainer tubes. Ficoll-Paque density-gradient centrifugation was used to isolate PBMCs, with at least 7 million per sample. Total RNA, at least 5 micrograms per sample, was extracted from PBMCs with Trizol reagent. The percentages of naive CD45RAhigh/CD27high T cells were determined by flow cytometry on a PBMC aliquot from every donor. The method behind the library was 5' RACE. Sequencing instrument: Illumina HiSeq 2500. A second PCR of roughly 7 to 11 cycles was performed with a sample-barcoded 5' primer and a J-beta primer mix. A template-switch 5' adaptor carrying 12 random nucleotides introduced a unique molecular identifier onto each TCR beta cDNA molecule. At least 2.5 million CDR3-containing paired-end reads were obtained from each sample. First-strand cDNA synthesis was performed from all RNA using the Mint cDNA synthesis kit, with priming by a TRBC-specific oligonucleotide. After uracil-DNA glycosylase treatment, a first 18-cycle PCR used universal primers M1SS and BC2_uni_R on all cDNA. Turning to the authors' computational methods: Each sample was normalized by randomly selecting 1 million high-quality reads, each carrying a distinct molecular identifier. Instead of being binned into consensus sequences, reads with shared molecular identifiers were discarded. CDR3 identification, clonotype clustering and error correction used MiTCR with a Q25 quality threshold and the strictest error-elimination algorithm. Lower-bound total TCR beta diversity was estimated with a nonparametric unseen species model using Euler transformation. Using fastp trimming at Q25 and MiXCR clonotype assembly, TCRdb reanalyzed the public sequencing data and kept in-frame beta chains. Rows merge per CDR3 protein into single entries with the most common DNA and genes. The V and J calls were determined by TCRdb, not by the authors. For this sample the table gives hundreds of thousands of distinct CDR3 sequences, of which roughly 44% were detected only once. The ten largest clones represent approximately 19% of the sample.

The investigation overall reported the following: There was a strong correlation between observed TCR beta diversity and the percentage of naive T cells measured by flow cytometry. Bulk unsorted PBMC profiling prevented conclusive comparison of naive and antigen-experienced compartments. Estimates of total diversity from one million sequenced T cells were regarded as lower bounds and underestimates. Donor CMV infection status was unknown, potentially confounding age-related changes in expanded clonotypes. Compared with the aged group, more naive CD4+ T cells, fewer expanded clones and increased TCR diversity were shown by the long-lived group, suggesting age selection. Observed TCR beta diversity per million T cells fell roughly linearly with age, and a significant reduction was already apparent by age around 36.

Cut back by 8 bases and 3 bases, the V and J ends lie 17 bases apart. The cysteine opens and the phenylalanine closes a CDR3 of 13 amino acids. The only DNA kept is the CDR3, 39 bases in frame from the first base. Based on the germline V gene (reference sequence), the CDR1 and CDR2 sequences are GTSNPN and SVGIG. This TCR derives from a man in his 60s in good health. Specimen: blood. The chain was built from TRBV30 and TRBJ2-7; a tentative D match to TRBD2 spans 5 bases. CDR3 sequence: CARGRKAGYEQYF. Here is the DNA: TGTGCCCGCGGGCGAAAAGCAGGCTACGAGCAGTACTTC.